Below, one TCR beta chain is given with its context. What it binds is not known. The data belong to a study of T cell repertoires in cytomegalovirus infection. Germline-derived CDR1 and CDR2 are LNHNV and YYDKDF (reference sequence). This CDR3 spans 17 amino acids. J lost 5 bases, V lost 0 bases, and 4 bases had no gene match. In TCRdb, the reads were re-called with MiXCR into one record per CDR3 protein. Here the sample spans around 430,000 distinct CDR3 sequences, roughly 46% being singletons. The sequencing here drew on cultured PBMCs, taken from culture after CMV antigen stimulation. The chain joins TRBV15 to TRBJ2-5, with 15 bases fitting TRBD2. The sequence was obtained from a human donor in good health (CMV status not recorded). Some clones in this sample may be carry-over from other donors' samples. CDR3 loop: CATSRDGLAGGYETQYF. The CDR3 coding sequence is TGTGCCACCAGCAGAGACGGACTAGCGGGAGGGTATGAGACCCAGTACTTC.